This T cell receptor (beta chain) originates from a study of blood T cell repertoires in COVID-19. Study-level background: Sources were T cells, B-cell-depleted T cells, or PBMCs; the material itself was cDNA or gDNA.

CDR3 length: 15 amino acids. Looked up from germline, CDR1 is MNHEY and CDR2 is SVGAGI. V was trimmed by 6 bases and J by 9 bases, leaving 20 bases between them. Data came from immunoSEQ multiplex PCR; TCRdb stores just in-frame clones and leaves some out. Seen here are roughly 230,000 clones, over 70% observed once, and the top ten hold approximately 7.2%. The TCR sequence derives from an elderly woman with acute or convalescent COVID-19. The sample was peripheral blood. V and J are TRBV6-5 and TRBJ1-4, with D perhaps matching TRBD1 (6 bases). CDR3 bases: TGTGCCAGCAGCGTTAACAGGGTCAACGGACAAAAACTGTTTTTT. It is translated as CASSVNRVNGQKLFF.